This TCR beta chain is from a study of early T cells in non-severe SARS-CoV-2 infection. Study in general: Sequencing targeted bulk RNA from unsorted whole blood, leaving chains unpaired.

The germline gives CDR1 SGHNT, CDR2 YENEEA. The CDR3 is 14 residues long. V lost 0 bases and J lost 4, with 10 bases in between. Individual cDNA molecules each received unique molecular identifiers attached to them. One entry per CDR3 protein, called by TCRdb with MiXCR from the 5' RACE reads. The data show 40,000 to 60,000 distinct CDR3 sequences, 6.2% seen once. The sequences come from whole blood, collected at baseline. The source is an adult who was a healthcare worker with PCR-confirmed SARS-CoV-2 infection or an uninfected control (not recorded which). The genes are TRBV11-3 and TRBJ2-7; perhaps TRBD2 as D (6 bases). The CDR3 DNA sequence: TGTGCCAGCAGCTTAGATGGAGGGGAATACGAGCAGTACTTC. Translation: CASSLDGGEYEQYF.